The 13 T cell receptor beta chains listed next were all sequenced from one sample in a study of technical replicates of blood from several donors. Only in-frame clones appear in the TCRdb table, and some are missing; sequencing was by immunoSEQ multiplex PCR. The table shows over 60,000 clones, with 93% occurring only once. Sequencing used T cells isolated from PBMCs. The receptors originated from a human donor in good health.

In its sample, this clone was seen once. V is TRBV29-1 and J is TRBJ2-2; 7 nucleotides match TRBD1. Trimming cost V 1 base and J 10 bases; bases outside gene matches: 12. Germline V lookup: CDR1 SQVTM, CDR2 ANQGSEA. The CDR3 consists of 15 residues. In DNA, the CDR3 is TGCAGCGTTGAAGGAGCCTGGACAGGCGCCTCGGAGCTGTTTTTT. Protein sequence: CSVEGAWTGASELFF.

CDR3 nucleotides: TGCGCCAGCAGCTTCCTTAGCGGGAGGCCCTCCTACGAGCAGTACTTC. Its protein product is CASSFLSGRPSYEQYF. The gene calls are TRBV5-1 and TRBJ2-7; 10 bases map to TRBD2. V lost 2 bases, J lost 0 bases, and 5 bases stayed unmatched. The CDR3 length is 16 residues. Germline V lookup: CDR1 SGHRS, CDR2 YFSETQ.

The table lists this clone with a count of one. This chain uses TRBV5-4 with TRBJ2-2; D may be TRBD2 (7 bases). V dropped 4 bases and J dropped 7 bases, with 20 bases sitting between them. The CDR3 covers 16 residues. CDR1 is SGHNT, CDR2 YYREEE, per germline (reference sequence). This CDR3 reads CASSPLGGGLVGELFF. In DNA form, the CDR3 reads TGTGCCAGCAGCCCATTAGGGGGGGGCCTCGTCGGGGAGCTGTTTTTT.

The chain joins TRBV7-8 to TRBJ1-1; a possible D gene is TRBD1 (5 bases). The CDR3 is 15 residues long. CDR1 and CDR2 from the germline V gene are SGHVS and FQNEAQ. V lost 2 bases, J lost 4 bases, and 14 bases lay in between. The CDR3 nucleotides read TGTGCCAGCAGCTTAACCACGGGGGTGGGCACTGAAGCTTTCTTT. Its translation is CASSLTTGVGTEAFF.

The chain employs TRBV5-4 and TRBJ2-3, with a tentative D call TRBD2 (5 bases). The CDR3 is made up of 18 amino acids. Trimming removed 0 bases from V and 3 bases from J, with 20 bases in between. Germline-derived CDR1 and CDR2 are SGHNT and YYREEE (reference sequence). In nucleotides, the CDR3 is TGTGCCAGCAGCTTGGGCCCGATTTCGGGGATGCGGACAGATACGCAGTATTTT. Its translation: CASSLGPISGMRTDTQYF.

The rearrangement links TRBV29-1 to TRBJ1-1; D might be TRBD1 (5 bases). Germline V CDR1 and CDR2: SQVTM, ANQGSEA. The V gene lost 3 bases and the J gene lost 0 bases, with 11 bases spanning the gap. There are 14 residues in the CDR3. The CDR3 here is CSVERQLMNTEAFF. The CDR3 DNA reads as TGCAGCGTTGAGAGACAGCTAATGAACACTGAAGCTTTCTTT.

The rearrangement links TRBV20-1 to TRBJ1-1; D is perhaps TRBD1 (5 bases). The CDR3 runs to 11 residues. V lost 6 bases to trimming and J lost 4 bases, with 9 bases between them. CDR1 and CDR2 from the germline V gene are DFQATT and SNEGSKA (reference sequence). The CDR3, as DNA: TGCAGTGCCCAGGGATCCACTGAAGCTTTCTTT. Translated: CSAQGSTEAFF.

The chain uses TRBV7-3 and TRBJ1-2; D gene ambiguous. Looked up from germline, CDR1 is SGHTA and CDR2 is FQGTGA. The CDR3 loop spans 13 amino acids. V lost 2 bases, J lost 8 bases, and 12 bases lay in between. For the CDR3, the DNA is TGTGCCAGCAGCTTACAACCAAGCGAAGGCTACACCTTC. Translation: CASSLQPSEGYTF.

This chain uses TRBV9 with TRBJ2-7, with TRBD1 as a possible D gene (5 bases). Germline V gene sequence: CDR1 SGDLS, CDR2 YYNGEE. The CDR3 runs to 14 residues. V lost 4 bases and J 2 bases, leaving 13 bases between the germline ends. In DNA, the CDR3 is TGTGCCAGCAGCCCCGCCGGACAAGCCTACGAGCAGTACTTC. Protein: CASSPAGQAYEQYF.

The V and J genes are TRBV6-6 and TRBJ2-1; 7 nucleotides align to TRBD2. V shed 6 bases, J shed 2 bases, and the junction held 7 bases outside the gene matches. Germline assignment: CDR1 MNHNY and CDR2 SVGAGI (reference sequence). This CDR3 region has 15 residues. In DNA form, the CDR3 reads TGTGCCAGCAGAGCCGAGACTAGCCCCTACAATGAGCAGTTCTTC. It yields the protein CASRAETSPYNEQFF.

V and J are TRBV4-1 and TRBJ1-3; 8 positions match TRBD1. V lost 0 bases, J lost 1 base, and 5 bases stayed unmatched. Germline V lookup: CDR1 MGHRA, CDR2 YSYEKL. CDR3 length: 17 amino acids. CDR3 sequence: CASSQDYQGASGNTIYF. Here the CDR3 DNA reads TGCGCCAGCAGCCAAGATTACCAGGGGGCATCTGGAAACACCATATATTTT.

The chain combines TRBV28 with TRBJ1-2; TRBD1 matches at 8 bases. Germline CDR1 MDHEN, CDR2 SYDVKM. The V and J ends lost 6 bases and 0 bases, in that order; junction bases with no gene match: 6. The CDR3 runs 15 residues. CDR3 protein: CASRGTGPSNYGYTF. The DNA of the CDR3 is TGTGCCAGCAGGGGGACAGGCCCTTCTAACTATGGCTACACCTTC.

The chain joins TRBV5-6 to TRBJ2-1; 9 bases fit TRBD2. This CDR3 comprises 16 residues. Trimming at V came to 4 bases and at J to 16 bases, leaving 21 bases not matched to a gene. Germline V CDR1 and CDR2: SGHDT, YYEEEE. The CDR3 region is CASSPAGASGVAGVFF. Written as DNA, the CDR3 is TGTGCCAGCAGCCCAGCCGGGGCTAGCGGGGTCGCGGGGGTATTCTTC.